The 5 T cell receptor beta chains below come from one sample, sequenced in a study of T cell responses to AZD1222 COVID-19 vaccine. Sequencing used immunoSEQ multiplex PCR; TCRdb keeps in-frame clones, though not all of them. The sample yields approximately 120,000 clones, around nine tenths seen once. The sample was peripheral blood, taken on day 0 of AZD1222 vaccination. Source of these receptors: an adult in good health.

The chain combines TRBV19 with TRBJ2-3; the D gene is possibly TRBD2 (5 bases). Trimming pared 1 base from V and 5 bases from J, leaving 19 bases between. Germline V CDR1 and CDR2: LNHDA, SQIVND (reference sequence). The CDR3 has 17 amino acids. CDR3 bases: TGTGCCAGTAGTATAGCTGCGCGAGCGGTGGGTTTAGATACGCAGTATTTT. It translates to CASSIAARAVGLDTQYF.

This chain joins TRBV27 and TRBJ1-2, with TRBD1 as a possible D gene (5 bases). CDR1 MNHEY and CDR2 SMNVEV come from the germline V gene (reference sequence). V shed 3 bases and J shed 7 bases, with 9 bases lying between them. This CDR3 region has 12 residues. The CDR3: CASSLRGLGYTF. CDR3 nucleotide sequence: TGTGCCAGCAGTTTGAGGGGTCTTGGCTACACCTTC.

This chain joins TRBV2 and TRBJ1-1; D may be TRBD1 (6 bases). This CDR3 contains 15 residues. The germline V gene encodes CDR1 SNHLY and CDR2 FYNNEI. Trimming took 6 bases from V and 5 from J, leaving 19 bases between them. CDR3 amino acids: CASSSYLADRTEAFF. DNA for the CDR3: TGTGCCAGCAGCTCCTACCTGGCCGACAGGACTGAAGCTTTCTTT.

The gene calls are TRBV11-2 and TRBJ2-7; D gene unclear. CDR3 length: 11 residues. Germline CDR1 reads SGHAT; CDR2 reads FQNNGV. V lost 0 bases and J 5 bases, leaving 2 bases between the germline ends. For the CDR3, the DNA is TGTGCCAGCAGCTTAGATCACGAGCAGTACTTC. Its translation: CASSLDHEQYF. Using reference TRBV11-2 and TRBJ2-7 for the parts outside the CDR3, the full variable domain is EAGVAQSPRYKIIEKRQSVAFWCNPISGHATLYWYQQILGQGPKLLIQFQNNGVVDDSQLPKDRFSAERLKGVDSTLKIQPAKLEDSAVYLCASSLDHEQYFGPGTRLTVT.

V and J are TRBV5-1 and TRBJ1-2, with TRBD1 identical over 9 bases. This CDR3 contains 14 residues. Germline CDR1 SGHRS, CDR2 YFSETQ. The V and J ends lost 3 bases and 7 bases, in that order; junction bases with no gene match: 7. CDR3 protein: CASSSLGTGIGYTF. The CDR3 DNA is TGCGCCAGCAGCTCCCTCGGGACAGGGATTGGCTACACCTTC.